The next 30 T cell receptor beta chains were all read from a single sample in a study of T cells in localized non-small cell lung cancer. Repertoires were generated with immunoSEQ multiplex PCR, while TCRdb's copy carries only in-frame clones and drops some. The sample includes about 31,000 clones, nearly 90% of them seen just once. Here the sequenced sample was peripheral blood mononuclear cells, taken before any cancer treatment. The receptors were gathered from a woman aged 35 to 70 with stage III lung adenocarcinoma.

The rearrangement uses TRBV11-2 and TRBJ2-1; 12 nucleotides align to TRBD2. The CDR3 loop spans 15 amino acids. J was trimmed by 5 bases and V by 5 bases; bases with no gene match: 4. CDR1 and CDR2 from the germline V gene are SGHAT and FQNNGV. CDR3 sequence (DNA): TGTGCCAGCAGCAAACTAGCGGGAGGCAACAATGAGCAGTTCTTC. Translated, it gives CASSKLAGGNNEQFF.

The gene calls are TRBV19 and TRBJ2-7, with D unclear. V gave up 5 bases and J gave up 4 bases, with 12 bases separating them. There are 13 residues in the CDR3. CDR1 and CDR2 (germline): LNHDA, SQIVND (reference sequence). CDR3 sequence (DNA): TGTGCCAGTAGTTCCCAGGCTCGTTACGAGCAGTACTTC. Amino acids: CASSSQARYEQYF.

This chain links TRBV5-6 with TRBJ1-1; 7 bases align to TRBD1. The CDR3 consists of 15 residues. Germline loops: CDR1 SGHDT, CDR2 YYEEEE. V lost 0 bases to trimming and J lost 12 bases; unmatched junction nucleotides: 14. DNA for the CDR3: TGTGCCAGCAGCTTGGCCCTAGGGGGCGCGGAAATTTCTTTCTTT. It translates to CASSLALGGAEISFF.

V is TRBV7-3 and J is TRBJ2-2, with a tentative D call TRBD1 (6 bases). The V end lost 1 base, the J end lost 0 bases, and 9 bases lay between the germline ends. CDR3 length equals 16 residues. CDR1 and CDR2 from the germline V gene are SGHTA and FQGTGA. CDR3 residues: CASSLRGPANTGELFF. CDR3 bases: TGTGCCAGCAGCTTAAGGGGGCCAGCGAACACCGGGGAGCTGTTTTTT.

CDR3: CASSRLIGMAETQYF. The CDR3 DNA reads TGTGCCAGCAGTCGACTTATAGGGATGGCGGAGACCCAGTACTTC. V is TRBV7-9 and J is TRBJ2-5; D call uncertain. V lost 6 bases and J lost 5, with 19 bases in between. CDR3 length: 15 amino acids. Germline lookup yields CDR1 SEHNR and CDR2 FQNEAQ (reference sequence).

The chain carries TRBV6-5 and TRBJ2-2, with D perhaps TRBD1 (7 bases). Germline V CDR1 and CDR2: MNHEY, SVGAGI. The CDR3 covers 16 residues. Trimming left V 2 bases short and J 6 bases short, with 16 bases between. CDR3 loop: CASSYTGSGGSGELFF. The DNA of the CDR3 is TGTGCCAGCAGTTACACAGGGTCAGGGGGGTCCGGGGAGCTGTTTTTT.

The CDR3 DNA reads as TGTGCCATCAAGCAAGAGGGACTAGCGGGCAATGAGCAGTTCTTC. Translating it yields CAIKQEGLAGNEQFF. This chain connects TRBV10-3 to TRBJ2-1; 12 bases match TRBD2. The CDR3 has 15 residues. J was trimmed by 6 bases and V by 7 bases; bases with no gene match: 7. Germline CDR1 is ENHRY and CDR2 is SYGVKD.

The chain has TRBV9 and TRBJ1-1, with 8 bases aligning to TRBD1. The CDR3 runs to 15 residues. J gave up 10 bases and V 1 base, and 12 bases lay outside the gene matches. CDR1 and CDR2 (germline): SGDLS, YYNGEE. The CDR3 spells CASSVSPTGQEPAFF. Written as DNA, the CDR3 is TGTGCCAGCAGCGTATCCCCAACGGGACAGGAACCAGCTTTCTTT.

The chain couples TRBV5-4 to TRBJ2-7; D may be TRBD2 (5 bases). Germline values: CDR1 SGHNT, CDR2 YYREEE (reference sequence). The CDR3 is 15 residues long. With 0 bases removed from V and 4 bases from J, the gap between germline ends came to 14 bases. CDR3 nucleotides: TGTGCCAGCAGCTTGGGAGCTAGCCCTGATTACGAGCAGTACTTC. Protein: CASSLGASPDYEQYF.

This clone was detected only a few times. The CDR3, as DNA: TGTGCCACCAAGGCCAGCGGGAGGAATGAGCAGTTCTTC. Encoded protein: CATKASGRNEQFF. The V gene is TRBV15, the J gene TRBJ2-1; 9 nucleotides agree with TRBD2. V shed 7 bases, J shed 7 bases, and the junction held 5 bases outside the gene matches. Per germline, CDR1 LNHNV and CDR2 YYDKDF (reference sequence). The length of the CDR3 is 13 residues.

The V and J genes are TRBV6-1 and TRBJ2-3, with no clear D. V lost 1 base, J lost 2 bases, and 4 bases lay in between. Germline assignment: CDR1 MNHNS and CDR2 SASEGT. The CDR3 totals 13 residues. CDR3 in amino acids: CASSEELTDTQYF. In DNA, the CDR3 is TGTGCCAGCAGTGAAGAACTCACAGATACGCAGTATTTT.

The CDR3 loop is CSAIPPAGNEQFF. CDR3 nucleotide sequence: TGCAGCGCTATCCCCCCTGCAGGCAATGAGCAGTTCTTC. This chain links TRBV29-1 with TRBJ2-1, with D hard to call. Germline V gene sequence: CDR1 SQVTM, CDR2 ANQGSEA. CDR3 length: 13 amino acids. Deletions cut 7 bases from V and 6 bases from J, with 16 bases between.

The chain links TRBV9 to TRBJ1-3; D is ambiguous. Germline CDR1 SGDLS, CDR2 YYNGEE. The CDR3 has 14 amino acids. V was trimmed by 4 bases and J by 0 bases, leaving 8 bases between them. In DNA form, the CDR3 reads TGTGCCAGCAGCCCTCAGTTCTCTGGAAACACCATATATTTT. This sequence encodes CASSPQFSGNTIYF. The full variable domain, its missing parts supplied by reference TRBV9 and TRBJ1-3, is DSGVTQTPKHLITATGQRVTLRCSPRSGDLSVYWYQQSLDQGLQFLIQYYNGEERAKGNILERFSAQQFPDLHSELNLSSLELGDSALYFCASSPQFSGNTIYFGEGSWLTVV.

This clone was seen once. The chain uses TRBV4-1 and TRBJ2-1; TRBD2 matches at 7 bases. The trim removed 0 bases at V and 0 bases at J, leaving 8 bases unmatched. This CDR3 is 18 amino acids long. The V gene's germline CDR1 is MGHRA and CDR2 YSYEKL. CDR3 sequence (DNA): TGCGCCAGCAGCCAAGATCCCGCCTGGGGGGGCTCCTACAATGAGCAGTTCTTC. Residues: CASSQDPAWGGSYNEQFF.

This chain uses TRBV7-8 with TRBJ2-7; no clear D. CDR3 size: 14 residues. Trimming removed 0 bases from V and 6 bases from J, with 12 bases in between. Germline V gene data show CDR1 as SGHVS and CDR2 as FQNEAQ. This CDR3 is CASSLAGMFGEQYF. CDR3 DNA sequence: TGTGCCAGCAGCTTAGCAGGGATGTTTGGCGAGCAGTACTTC.

The genes are TRBV9 and TRBJ2-1; either TRBD1 or TRBD2 may fit D (5 bases each). Trimming cost V 0 bases and J 12 bases, with 13 bases left between them. From germline, CDR1 is SGDLS and CDR2 YYNGEE. This CDR3 comprises 13 residues. The CDR3 DNA sequence: TGTGCCAGCAGCGTAGAAAGAGGGGATCGGCAGTTCTTC. Protein product: CASSVERGDRQFF.

The chain carries TRBV7-2 and TRBJ1-2, with D perhaps matching TRBD1 (6 bases). Germline lookup yields CDR1 SGHTA and CDR2 FQGNSA. The CDR3 loop spans 12 amino acids. Trimming left V 6 bases short and J 10 bases short, with 15 bases between. CDR3 loop: CASSRPGQPYTF. The CDR3 DNA reads TGTGCCAGCAGTCGCCCCGGACAGCCCTACACCTTC.

This clone showed up just a few times. This chain joins TRBV4-2 and TRBJ2-2, with D perhaps matching TRBD1 or TRBD2 (5 bases each). CDR1 and CDR2 (germline): LGHNA, YNFKEQ. Trimming removed 4 bases from V and 4 bases from J, with 13 bases in between. The CDR3 is made up of 15 amino acids. DNA of the CDR3: TGTGCCAGCAGCCCAGAACCGGGGACCACCGGGGAGCTGTTTTTT. Protein product: CASSPEPGTTGELFF.

To note about this clone: The sample holds other DNA sequences that translate to the same CDR3. J is TRBJ2-1 and V is TRBV6-5; no definite D call. Trimming stripped 6 bases from V and 5 bases from J, with 14 bases between. There are 14 residues in the CDR3. The germline V gene has CDR1 MNHEY and CDR2 SVGAGI. This CDR3 reads CASRTLENNNEQFF. CDR3 in DNA: TGTGCCAGCAGGACACTGGAGAATAACAATGAGCAGTTCTTC.

This chain links TRBV10-2 with TRBJ2-5; 8 bases match TRBD1. The length of the CDR3 is 16 residues. The germline gives CDR1 WSHSY, CDR2 SAAADI. Trimming took 2 bases from V and 6 from J; bases not matched to a gene: 11. This CDR3 is CASSERQGATGKTQYF. In DNA form, the CDR3 reads TGCGCCAGCAGTGAGAGGCAGGGGGCTACCGGAAAGACCCAGTACTTC.

The rearrangement uses TRBV2 and TRBJ2-7; D perhaps matches TRBD2 (6 bases). CDR1 is SNHLY and CDR2 is FYNNEI in the germline V gene. The CDR3 covers 12 residues. The V end lost 4 bases, the J end lost 6 bases, and 10 bases lay between the germline ends. The CDR3 DNA follows: TGTGCCAGCAGTGTGCGGGGAGGCGAGCAGTACTTC. Residues: CASSVRGGEQYF. Full variable domain (outside the CDR3, taken from reference TRBV2 and TRBJ2-7): EPEVTQTPSHQVTQMGQEVILRCVPISNHLYFYWYRQILGQKVEFLVSFYNNEISEKSEIFDDQFSVERPDGSNFTLKIRSTKLEDSAMYFCASSVRGGEQYFGPGTRLTVT.

The chain links TRBV7-9 to TRBJ2-1, with TRBD2 matching over 10 bases. The length of the CDR3 is 15 residues. The J segment lost 1 base and the V segment lost 6 bases, leaving 3 bases of the junction unmatched. Germline CDR1 is SEHNR and CDR2 is FQNEAQ (reference sequence). CDR3 loop: CASRRTSGSYNEQFF. In DNA, the CDR3 is TGTGCCAGCAGACGGACTAGCGGTTCCTACAATGAGCAGTTCTTC. The full variable domain, its missing parts supplied by reference TRBV7-9 and TRBJ2-1, is DTGVSQNPRHKITKRGQNVTFRCDPISEHNRLYWYRQTLGQGPEFLTYFQNEAQLEKSRLLSDRFSAERPKGSFSTLEIQRTEQGDSAMYLCASRRTSGSYNEQFFGPGTRLTVL.

This rearrangement joins TRBV6-1 to TRBJ2-2; TRBD2 matches 12 bases. V shed 8 bases and J 3 bases; nucleotides not matched to a gene: 4. Per germline, CDR1 MNHNS and CDR2 SASEGT. This CDR3 contains 15 residues. This CDR3 reads CASRLAGGDTGELFF. CDR3 in DNA: TGTGCCAGCCGCCTAGCGGGAGGGGACACCGGGGAGCTGTTTTTT.

The chain carries TRBV15 and TRBJ1-1; 10 bases line up with TRBD1. CDR3 size: 15 residues. The germline V gene has CDR1 LNHNV and CDR2 YYDKDF (reference sequence). Trimming removed 3 bases from V and 1 base from J; junction bases left unmatched: 2. The CDR3 region has the DNA TGTGCCACCAGCAGCGGGACAGGGGAGAACACTGAAGCTTTCTTT. It yields the protein CATSSGTGENTEAFF. Combining the CDR3 with reference TRBV15 and TRBJ1-1 gives the whole variable domain DAMVIQNPRYQVTQFGKPVTLSCSQTLNHNVMYWYQQKSSQAPKLLFHYYDKDFNNEADTPDNFQSRRPNTSFCFLDIRSPGLGDTAMYLCATSSGTGENTEAFFGQGTRLTVV.

This clone was seen just once. This chain connects TRBV19 to TRBJ2-1; 10 nucleotides match TRBD1. With V trimmed by 9 bases and J by 5 bases, 4 bases remained unmatched. Germline CDR1 reads LNHDA; CDR2 reads SQIVND (reference sequence). The CDR3 length is 13 residues. CDR3 sequence: CARPGTGDNEQFF. The CDR3 DNA reads as TGTGCCAGACCCGGGACAGGGGACAATGAGCAGTTCTTC.

V and J are TRBV27 and TRBJ2-2; TRBD1 matches 7 bases. J lost 2 bases, V lost 5 bases, and 8 bases had no gene match. Germline-derived CDR1 and CDR2 are MNHEY and SMNVEV (reference sequence). The CDR3 is 16 amino acids. CDR3 DNA: TGTGCCAGCAGTCCCCCCGGGACAGTTAACACCGGGGAGCTGTTTTTT. Its protein product is CASSPPGTVNTGELFF.

The V and J genes are TRBV19 and TRBJ1-2; D is perhaps TRBD1 (6 bases). Germline CDR1 is LNHDA and CDR2 is SQIVND (reference sequence). This CDR3 has 13 amino acids. V was trimmed by 7 bases and J by 9 bases, leaving 18 bases between them. CDR3 residues: CASTSERGIRYTF. The CDR3, as DNA: TGTGCCAGTACCTCCGAGAGGGGGATTCGCTACACCTTC. The full variable domain, completed using reference TRBV19 and TRBJ1-2, is DGGITQSPKYLFRKEGQNVTLSCEQNLNHDAMYWYRQDPGQGLRLIYYSQIVNDFQKGDIAEGYSVSREKKESFPLTVTSAQKNPTAFYLCASTSERGIRYTFGSGTRLTVV.

As DNA, the CDR3 is TGTGCCAGCAGTAGAGAAGGGACTAGGTGGGGCACAGATACGCAGTATTTT. This gives the protein CASSREGTRWGTDTQYF. The V and J genes are TRBV5-5 and TRBJ2-3; TRBD2 agrees at 8 bases. CDR1 and CDR2 from the germline V gene are SGHKS and YYEKEE (reference sequence). The length of the CDR3 is 17 residues. Trimming took 5 bases from V and 1 from J; bases not matched to a gene: 12. The variable domain in full, completed from reference TRBV5-5 and TRBJ2-3, reads DAGVTQSPTHLIKTRGQQVTLRCSPISGHKSVSWYQQVLGQGPQFIFQYYEKEERGRGNFPDRFSARQFPNYSSELNVNALLLGDSALYLCASSREGTRWGTDTQYFGPGTRLTVL.

The gene calls are TRBV6-4 and TRBJ1-5, with D perhaps matching TRBD1 (6 bases). Germline V gives CDR1 MRHNA, CDR2 SNTAGT. V shed 3 bases and J shed 7 bases, with 13 bases lying between them. CDR3 length equals 14 residues. The CDR3 sequence: CASSETGWGQPQHF. CDR3 nucleotides: TGTGCCAGCAGTGAAACAGGGTGGGGACAGCCCCAGCATTTT.

This chain connects TRBV7-8 to TRBJ1-1; D not resolved. With 3 bases removed from V and 2 bases from J, the gap between germline ends came to 7 bases. Germline assignment: CDR1 SGHVS and CDR2 FQNEAQ. CDR3 size: 13 residues. CDR3 nucleotides: TGTGCCAGCAGCTTTCGGAGAAACACTGAAGCTTTCTTT. This translates into CASSFRRNTEAFF.